Below, one T cell receptor (beta chain) is given with its context. RNA in amounts of roughly 0.45 to 1 ug was reverse transcribed with random hexamers. TCRdb called the immunoSEQ multiplex PCR reads again in MiXCR, with one record for every CDR3 protein. The data contain some 120,000 distinct CDR3 sequences, around 94% of them singletons. The sample is drawn from a study of CD8 T cells in Susac syndrome. The CDR3 is 15 residues long. Germline V CDR1 and CDR2: SNHLY, FYNNEI. V lost 6 bases and J lost 7; bases outside the gene matches: 10. The authors carried out high-throughput sequencing of TCR beta. They applied it to CD8+ and CD4+ T cells obtained from blood.

This receptor was identified in a human donor in good health. Sequencing input: CD4+ T cells from PBMCs. The chain links TRBV2 to TRBJ2-1; 9 nucleotides align to TRBD2. The CDR3 sequence: CASRDGGRASNEQFF. The CDR3 DNA reads TGTGCCAGCAGGGACGGCGGGAGGGCCTCGAATGAGCAGTTCTTC.